Listed here is a single T cell receptor beta chain. The clone's antigen remains unknown. No clone much larger than this one lies a single base away; base qualities are absent. Each collaborating institution followed its own protocols to collect whole blood in K2EDTA tubes. Collaborator samples were shipped for TCRbeta analysis as frozen whole blood, isolated PBMCs, or DNA extracted from either sample type. The data belong to a study of blood T cell repertoires in COVID-19 (dated by TCRdb to about 2020). Regarding the research as a whole: Samples from collaborators originated in the United States, Italy and Spain and spanned both the acute and convalescent phases of COVID-19. A de-identified subject ID, COVID-19 status, age in years and sex were almost always included in the sample metadata. Where HLA class I and class II types were available, the types were taken from metadata supplied by the sample provider, not from assay-based typing. The prospective study material was composed of cDNA or gDNA derived from T cells, B-cell-depleted T cells, or PBMCs. Deeply sampled blood TCRbeta repertoires from subjects exposed to, actively infected with, or recovered from COVID-19 were included in the dataset. The repertoires were released in a freely available public database intended as a resource for research on the immune response to SARS-CoV-2. Samples were obtained from the ongoing ImmuneRACE study (first 160 participants) and from 1,254 subjects provided by 6 global collaborators.

TCRbeta CDR3 regions were amplified from genomic DNA by means of the immunoSEQ Assay, a bias-controlled multiplex PCR. In the original analysis: Nucleated cell counts per sample were estimated from amplification of reference gene primers within the assay. Sequence reads were collapsed and filtered to measure the absolute abundance of every unique TCRbeta CDR3 rearrangement. For each sample, productive Simpson clonality was calculated by taking the square root of Simpson's diversity index across productive rearrangements. Sourced from immuneACCESS, this table was stored by TCRdb with only in-frame sequences that have V and J called. A share of the clones is absent; for the studies checked, an unresolved V gene accounts for under half, and the remainder has no known explanation. D and trimming were read from the DNA, whereas the V and J calls and clone size are those reported in that table. The sample table records hundreds of thousands of clones; 86% of these occur just once. The ten largest clones take up 1.4% of the sample.

The germline V gene (reference sequence) sets CDR1 to LNHDA and CDR2 to SQIVND. V is trimmed back by 4 bases and J by 6 bases, and the junction contains 11 bases that no gene match accounts for. Spanning cysteine to phenylalanine, the CDR3 consists of 16 amino acids. The kept DNA is CDR3 alone, 48 bases in frame from the first base. Points the paper makes about the study in general: The amount of clinical and demographic metadata varied by source and participant and was provided uncurated.

This TCR was sampled from a woman aged 30 to 39 with active or convalescent COVID-19. The chain couples TRBV19 to TRBJ2-2, with 7 bases matching TRBD1. Sequences were obtained from peripheral blood. The nucleotide sequence is given as TGTGCCAGTAGTACCGGTCAGGGCAGGGGGTCCGGGGAGCTGTTTTTT. Its protein reads: CASSTGQGRGSGELFF.